This T cell receptor beta chain was obtained from a study of T-cell reconstitution after alpha-beta-depleted transplantation in children. Study-level results: At day 60, the high TCRbeta diversity found in some patients originated from recipient T cells and thymic progenitors that had survived. T cells produced anew were the main source of T-cell counts and diversity one year after transplant. Alpha-beta T cells about two months after transplant reportedly derived from several hundred expanded graft clones.

A TCRbeta library incorporating unique molecular identifiers was prepared. TCRdb redid the calling of the PCR reads with MiXCR, one entry per CDR3 protein. Altogether about 200,000 distinct CDR3 sequences are present, approximately 15% being singletons, with the ten largest covering 40% to 50%. Germline V lookup: CDR1 MNHEY, CDR2 SVGEGT. The CDR3 is made up of 15 amino acids. Trimming took 6 bases from V and 3 from J; bases not matched to a gene: 5. In its sample, this clonotype was seen many times. Its antigen is unidentified. The chain is built from TRBV6-2 or TRBV6-3 and TRBJ2-1; 10 bases are shared with TRBD1. Sample: PBMCs, mostly from graft donor cells, taken 360 days after TCRalphabeta/CD19-depleted stem cell transplant. The receptor comes from a male patient under 10 years old who had a stem cell transplant for acute lymphoblastic leukemia, so the T cells may come from the graft donor. CDR3 sequence reads: CASRRQGASYNEQFF. The CDR3 bases are TGTGCCAGCAGGCGACAGGGGGCTAGCTACAATGAGCAGTTCTTC.